The rows below give T cell receptor beta chains drawn from one sample of a study of beta chain features in type 1 diabetes. Sequencing was performed with immunoSEQ multiplex PCR; in TCRdb, only in-frame clones are kept and a portion is missing. The sample shows fewer than 400,000 clones, approximately 9.9% of them seen only once. Source material: central memory CD4+ T cells from blood. Receptors originate from a man younger than 40 with type 1 diabetes. Both conserved end residues are part of each CDR3. The order of the fields is J gene, V gene, CDR3 protein.

J: TRBJ1-3
V: TRBV14
CDR3: CASSQDLPEDSGNTIYF

J: TRBJ1-4
V: TRBV7-2
CDR3: CASSSGQVATNEKLFF

J: TRBJ1-6
V: TRBV27
CDR3: CASSFLASPLHF

J: TRBJ2-7
V: TRBV2
CDR3: CASSSRTSGDYEQYF

J: TRBJ2-1
V: TRBV27
CDR3: CASSQLAGAINEQFF

J: TRBJ1-2
V: TRBV5-6
CDR3: CASSFSSGVGDTF

J: TRBJ2-5
V: TRBV2
CDR3: CASNEGQETQYF

J: TRBJ1-2
V: TRBV7-2
CDR3: CASSLSRSGYGYTF

J: TRBJ1-5
V: TRBV19
CDR3: CASSLEVRQPQHF

J: TRBJ2-5
V: TRBV7-9
CDR3: CASSLEFQGAETQYF

J: TRBJ2-1
V: TRBV2
CDR3: CASSDEGNEQFF

J: TRBJ2-3
V: TRBV19
CDR3: CASSINRAGTDTQYF

J: TRBJ1-4
V: TRBV11-2
CDR3: CASSLGTGTKLFF

J: TRBJ1-4
V: TRBV4-3
CDR3: CASSQTNKGQGNEKLFF

J: TRBJ1-1
V: TRBV14
CDR3: CASSQGRHPTEAFF

J: TRBJ2-5
V: TRBV7-2
CDR3: CASSPRLAGVETQYF

J: TRBJ1-5
V: TRBV5-1
CDR3: CASSSDGGQPQHF

J: TRBJ2-3
V: TRBV29-1
CDR3: CSAGGRSTDTQYF

J: TRBJ1-5
V: TRBV7-2
CDR3: CASRLQRNQPQHF

J: TRBJ2-7
V: TRBV6-5
CDR3: CASSYTIGALEQYF

J: TRBJ1-1
V: TRBV15
CDR3: CATSRDDRGNTEAFF

J: TRBJ1-6
V: TRBV10-2
CDR3: CASSLPGGNSPLHF

J: TRBJ1-1
V: TRBV5-4
CDR3: CASSRIGARNTEAFF

J: TRBJ1-4
V: TRBV30
CDR3: CAWSSTGNLLFF

J: TRBJ1-2
V: TRBV13
CDR3: CASSLDQQGNYGYTF

J: TRBJ2-5
V: TRBV11-2
CDR3: CASSLGTGPSQETQYF

J: TRBJ2-3
V: TRBV9
CDR3: CASSVDLAGATDTQYF

J: TRBJ1-4
V: TRBV4-3
CDR3: CASSQDPGGNEKLFF

J: TRBJ1-3
V: TRBV5-6
CDR3: CASSFTGAVSGNTIYF

J: TRBJ1-6
V: TRBV5-6
CDR3: CASSYETGSYSPLHF

J: TRBJ2-5
V: TRBV6-5
CDR3: CASSFISGGGETQYF

J: TRBJ2-7
V: TRBV7-2
CDR3: CASSFKAGGPLSEQYF

J: TRBJ1-1
V: TRBV5-1
CDR3: CASSPGTGRMNTEAFF

J: TRBJ1-6
V: TRBV21-1
CDR3: CASSNKDSPLHF

J: TRBJ2-3
V: TRBV7-9
CDR3: CASSLGSPSTDTQYF

J: TRBJ2-3
V: TRBV6-5
CDR3: CASTRRSGSDTQYF

J: TRBJ2-4
V: TRBV14
CDR3: CASSQDESGGRWAKNIQYF

J: TRBJ1-2
V: TRBV7-2
CDR3: CASSLYRAGYGYTF

J: TRBJ2-7
V: TRBV29-1
CDR3: CSVQETYEQYF

J: TRBJ1-1
V: TRBV25-1
CDR3: CASTDRAVGKAFF

J: TRBJ2-7
V: TRBV5-6
CDR3: CASSLSSGGLSYEQYF

J: TRBJ1-1
V: TRBV6-5
CDR3: CASSYSADSESFF

J: TRBJ2-7
V: TRBV29-1
CDR3: CSVEFTGKVYEQYF

J: TRBJ2-7
V: TRBV13
CDR3: CASSFRAARSYEQYF

J: TRBJ1-6
V: TRBV19
CDR3: CASSTWDRGQSPLHF

J: TRBJ2-1
V: TRBV6-5
CDR3: CASTGLAGMTNEQFF

J: TRBJ2-7
V: TRBV28
CDR3: CASTPVSLREQYF

J: TRBJ1-6
V: TRBV5-1
CDR3: CASSFDAGVNSPLHF

J: TRBJ1-5
V: TRBV10-3
CDR3: CASSQYSNQPQHF

J: TRBJ2-3
V: TRBV4-3
CDR3: CASSQYVGAGTTSTDTQYF

J: TRBJ1-5
V: TRBV19
CDR3: CATKGARNGQPQHF

J: TRBJ2-5
V: TRBV7-7
CDR3: CASSLDSQETQYF